This T cell receptor beta chain was sequenced during a study of blood T cell repertoires in COVID-19. Study-wide background: Acute-phase and convalescent COVID-19 samples originated in the United States, Italy and Spain.

In the authors' methods: Nucleated cell number was recorded as an estimate derived from reference gene primer amplification. Libraries were prepared by immunoSEQ multiplex PCR; TCRdb keeps only in-frame clonotypes and omits some of them. Clonal size and the V and J genes are those of that table, whereas D and trimming came from the DNA. Of fewer than 250,000 clones detected, around 90% appear once; the ten largest clones hold about 6.5%. The CDR3 length is 15 residues. The V segment lost 4 bases and the J segment 6 bases; nucleotides outside the gene matches: 5. Germline lookup yields CDR1 SGHRS and CDR2 YFSETQ.

The chain has TRBV5-1 and TRBJ2-2; 11 positions agree with TRBD1. The sequence was collected from a man aged 60-69 years who had recovered from COVID-19. The sequenced material came from peripheral blood. CDR3 sequence (DNA): TGCGCCAGCAGCCCAGGACAGGGGGCCCCCGGGGAGCTGTTTTTT. Encoded protein: CASSPGQGAPGELFF. Full variable domain (remainder filled in from reference TRBV5-1 and TRBJ2-2): KAGVTQTPRYLIKTRGQQVTLSCSPISGHRSVSWYQQTPGQGLQFLFEYFSETQRNKGNFPGRFSGRQFSNSRSEMNVSTLELGDSALYLCASSPGQGAPGELFFGEGSRLTVL.